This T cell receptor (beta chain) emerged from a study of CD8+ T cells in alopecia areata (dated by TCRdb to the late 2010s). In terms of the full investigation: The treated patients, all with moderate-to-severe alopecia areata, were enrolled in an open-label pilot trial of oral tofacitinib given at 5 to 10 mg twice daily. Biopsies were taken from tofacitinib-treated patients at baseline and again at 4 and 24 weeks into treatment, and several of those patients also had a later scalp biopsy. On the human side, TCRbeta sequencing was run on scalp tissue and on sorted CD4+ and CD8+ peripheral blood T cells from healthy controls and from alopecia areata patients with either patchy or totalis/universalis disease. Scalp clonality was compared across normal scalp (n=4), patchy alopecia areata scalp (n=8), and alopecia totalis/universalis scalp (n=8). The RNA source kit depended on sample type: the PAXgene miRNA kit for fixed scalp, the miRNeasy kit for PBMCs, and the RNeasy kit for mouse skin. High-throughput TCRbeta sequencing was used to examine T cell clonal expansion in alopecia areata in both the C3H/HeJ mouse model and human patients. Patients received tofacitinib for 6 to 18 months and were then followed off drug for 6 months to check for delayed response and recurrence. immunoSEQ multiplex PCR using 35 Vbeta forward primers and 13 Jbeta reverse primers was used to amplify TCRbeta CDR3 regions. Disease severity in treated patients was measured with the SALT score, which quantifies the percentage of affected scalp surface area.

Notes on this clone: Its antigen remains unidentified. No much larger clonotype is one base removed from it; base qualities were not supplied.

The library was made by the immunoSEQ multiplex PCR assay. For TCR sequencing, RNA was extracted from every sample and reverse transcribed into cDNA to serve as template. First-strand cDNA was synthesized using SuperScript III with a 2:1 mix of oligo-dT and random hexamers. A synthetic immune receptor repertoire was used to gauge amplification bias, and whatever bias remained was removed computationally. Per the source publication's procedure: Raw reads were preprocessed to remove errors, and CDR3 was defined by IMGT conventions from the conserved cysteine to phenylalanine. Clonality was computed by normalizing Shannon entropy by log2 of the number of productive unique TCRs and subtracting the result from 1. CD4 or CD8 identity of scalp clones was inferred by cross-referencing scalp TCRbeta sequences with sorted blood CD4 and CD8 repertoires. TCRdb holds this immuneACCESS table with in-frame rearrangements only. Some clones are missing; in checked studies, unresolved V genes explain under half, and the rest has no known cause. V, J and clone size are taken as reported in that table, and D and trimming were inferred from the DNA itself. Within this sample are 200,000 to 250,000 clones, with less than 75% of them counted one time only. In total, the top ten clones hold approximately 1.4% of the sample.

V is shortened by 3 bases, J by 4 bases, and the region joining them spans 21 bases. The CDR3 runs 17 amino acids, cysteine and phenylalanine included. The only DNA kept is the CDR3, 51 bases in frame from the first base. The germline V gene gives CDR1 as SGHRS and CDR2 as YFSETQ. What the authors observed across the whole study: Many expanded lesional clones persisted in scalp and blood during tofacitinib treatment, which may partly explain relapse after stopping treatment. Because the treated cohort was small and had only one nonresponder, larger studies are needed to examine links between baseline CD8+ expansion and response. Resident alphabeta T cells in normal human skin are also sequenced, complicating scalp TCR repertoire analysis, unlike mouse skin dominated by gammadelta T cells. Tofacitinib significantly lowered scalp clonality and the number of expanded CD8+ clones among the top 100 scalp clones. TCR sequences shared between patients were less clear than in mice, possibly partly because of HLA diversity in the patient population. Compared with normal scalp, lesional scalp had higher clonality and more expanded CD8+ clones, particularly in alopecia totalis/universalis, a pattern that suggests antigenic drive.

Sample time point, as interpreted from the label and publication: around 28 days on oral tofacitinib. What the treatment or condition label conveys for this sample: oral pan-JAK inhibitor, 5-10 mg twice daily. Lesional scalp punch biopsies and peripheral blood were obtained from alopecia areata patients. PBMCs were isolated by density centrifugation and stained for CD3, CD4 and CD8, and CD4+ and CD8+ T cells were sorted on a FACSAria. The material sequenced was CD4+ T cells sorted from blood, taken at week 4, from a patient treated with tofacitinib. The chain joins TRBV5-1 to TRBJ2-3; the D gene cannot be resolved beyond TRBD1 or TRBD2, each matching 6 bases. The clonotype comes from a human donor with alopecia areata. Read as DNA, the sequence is TGCGCCAGCAGCTGGGGGGACAAGCAATCATGGTCAGATACGCAGTATTTT. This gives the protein CASSWGDKQSWSDTQYF.